This record concerns one T cell receptor beta chain sequence. This specimen belongs to a study of T cell changes during pregnancy in multiple sclerosis. The table came from immunoSEQ multiplex PCR; TCRdb's copy has only in-frame clones and leaves some out. Of approximately 110,000 clones in the sample, approximately 93% were seen once. The CDR3 has 17 amino acids. Germline V gene lookup returns CDR1 SGHDT and CDR2 YYEEEE. With V trimmed by 4 bases and J by 5 bases, 17 bases remained unmatched. The gene calls are TRBV5-6 and TRBJ2-5; TRBD2 agrees at 7 bases. Specimen: peripheral blood, collected after pregnancy. The sequence came from a female donor with multiple sclerosis, enrolled in a pregnancy study. The CDR3 region is CASSPPLAGVEQETQYF. Written as DNA, the CDR3 is TGTGCCAGCAGCCCCCCACTCGCGGGGGTTGAACAGGAGACCCAGTACTTC.